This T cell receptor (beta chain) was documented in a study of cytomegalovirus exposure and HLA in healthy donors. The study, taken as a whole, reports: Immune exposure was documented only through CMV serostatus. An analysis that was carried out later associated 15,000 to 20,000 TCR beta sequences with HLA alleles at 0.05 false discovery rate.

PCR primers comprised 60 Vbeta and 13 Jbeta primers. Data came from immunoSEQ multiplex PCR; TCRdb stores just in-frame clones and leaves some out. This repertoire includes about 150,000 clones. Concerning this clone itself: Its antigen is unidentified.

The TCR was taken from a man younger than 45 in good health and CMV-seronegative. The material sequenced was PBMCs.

CDR3 coding DNA: TGTGCCAGCTCACCTTCTATTCAGGGCACAGATACGCAGTATTTT. This codes for CASSPSIQGTDTQYF. The J gene is TRBJ2-3, the V gene TRBV18, with unresolved D. There are 15 residues in the CDR3. The V gene lost 3 bases and the J gene lost 1 base, with 11 bases spanning the gap. Germline CDR1 and CDR2: KGHSH and LQKENI.